The rows below give T cell receptor beta chains drawn from one sample of a study of Ad26.COV2.S vaccination and SARS-CoV-2 variants. Libraries were prepared by immunoSEQ multiplex PCR; TCRdb keeps only in-frame clonotypes and omits some of them. The data show 500,000 or so clones, around 90% seen once. The source material was peripheral blood, sampled in a trial of Ad26.COV2.S vaccine versus placebo. Receptor source: a person aged 18-60 years who received the Ad26.COV2.S COVID-19 vaccine or a placebo. The CDR3 runs from the conserved cysteine through the conserved F or W. Fields, in order: V gene, D gene, J gene, clone size, CDR3 protein, CDR3 DNA. A D gene is named only where the DNA matches it firmly. Clone size, where shown, is once, few, many, or a class for clones that have expanded.

V: TRBV6-6; D: TRBD1; J: TRBJ2-7; size: NA; CDR3: CASSYGEGQVPKEQYF; DNA: TGTGCCAGCAGTTACGGGGAAGGACAGGTCCCTAAAGAGCAGTACTTC
V: TRBV5-4; D: NA; J: TRBJ2-1; size: NA; CDR3: CASSLWEPGSRYNEQFF; DNA: TGTGCCAGCAGCTTGTGGGAGCCGGGGTCTAGATACAATGAGCAGTTCTTC
V: TRBV28; D: NA; J: TRBJ2-7; size: NA; CDR3: CASSPPDMNYEQYF; DNA: TGTGCCAGCAGTCCCCCGGACATGAACTACGAGCAGTACTTC
V: TRBV2; D: NA; J: TRBJ2-7; size: NA; CDR3: CASSETSRWAYEQYF; DNA: TGTGCCAGCAGTGAAACGTCCCGGTGGGCCTACGAGCAGTACTTC
V: TRBV28; D: NA; J: TRBJ2-2; size: NA; CDR3: CASGFRNTGELFF; DNA: TGTGCCAGCGGATTCAGGAACACCGGGGAGCTGTTTTTT
V: TRBV19; D: NA; J: TRBJ2-2; size: NA; CDR3: CASSTGAGITGELFF; DNA: TGTGCCAGTAGTACCGGGGCAGGGATTACCGGGGAGCTGTTTTTT
V: TRBV28; D: TRBD1; J: TRBJ1-5; size: NA; CDR3: CASTTGKLQPQHF; DNA: TGTGCCAGCACGACAGGGAAACTCCAGCCCCAGCATTTT
V: TRBV2; D: NA; J: TRBJ2-2; size: NA; CDR3: CASSIRDTGELFF; DNA: TGTGCCAGCAGCATAAGGGACACCGGGGAGCTGTTTTTT
V: TRBV6-1; D: NA; J: TRBJ2-3; size: NA; CDR3: CASSDRGTDTQYF; DNA: TGTGCCAGCAGTGATCGTGGCACAGATACGCAGTATTTT
V: TRBV7-6; D: TRBD2; J: TRBJ2-7; size: NA; CDR3: CASSLGSGTSGSYEQYF; DNA: TGTGCCAGCAGCTTAGGATCCGGGACTAGCGGTTCCTACGAGCAGTACTTC
V: TRBV30; D: NA; J: TRBJ2-3; size: NA; CDR3: CAWGSANEDTQYF; DNA: TGTGCCTGGGGGTCAGCCAACGAAGATACGCAGTATTTT
V: TRBV5-4; D: NA; J: TRBJ1-3; size: NA; CDR3: CASSQGGGSGNTIYF; DNA: TGTGCCAGCAGCCAAGGCGGGGGATCTGGAAACACCATATATTTT
V: TRBV6-2/TRBV6-3; D: NA; J: TRBJ2-2; size: once; CDR3: CASSFNYPNTGELFF; DNA: TGTGCCAGCAGTTTTAACTATCCGAACACCGGGGAGCTGTTTTTT
V: TRBV10-3; D: NA; J: TRBJ2-7; size: NA; CDR3: CAISETVQTLYEQYF; DNA: TGTGCCATCAGTGAGACAGTTCAGACACTTTACGAGCAGTACTTC
V: TRBV19; D: TRBD2; J: TRBJ2-3; size: NA; CDR3: CASSTGRAASTDTQYF; DNA: TGTGCCAGTAGTACGGGGAGGGCCGCGTCCACAGATACGCAGTATTTT
V: TRBV7-8; D: TRBD2; J: TRBJ2-1; size: NA; CDR3: CASSLVTSGSIFRGEQFF; DNA: TGTGCCAGCAGCTTAGTGACTAGCGGGAGTATTTTTCGTGGTGAGCAGTTCTTC
V: TRBV14; D: TRBD1; J: TRBJ1-1; size: NA; CDR3: CASSQADRVNAEAFF; DNA: TGTGCCAGCAGCCAGGCGGACAGGGTAAACGCTGAAGCTTTCTTT
V: TRBV9; D: TRBD2; J: TRBJ2-7; size: NA; CDR3: CASSLEASGRFYEQYF; DNA: TGTGCCAGCAGCCTAGAGGCTAGCGGGAGGTTCTACGAGCAGTACTTC
V: TRBV19; D: NA; J: TRBJ2-3; size: NA; CDR3: CASCEGPGDTQYF; DNA: TGTGCCAGTTGTGAGGGTCCGGGAGATACGCAGTATTTT
V: TRBV28; D: NA; J: TRBJ1-1; size: NA; CDR3: CASSLGGLFPEAFF; DNA: TGTGCCAGCAGTTTGGGGGGACTTTTCCCTGAAGCTTTCTTT
V: TRBV2; D: NA; J: TRBJ1-3; size: NA; CDR3: CASRENRGISGNTIYF; DNA: TGTGCCAGCAGGGAAAATAGGGGTATCTCTGGAAACACCATATATTTT
V: TRBV7-6; D: NA; J: TRBJ1-3; size: once; CDR3: CASSPGRSSGNTIYF; DNA: TGTGCCAGCAGCCCGGGACGCAGCTCTGGAAACACCATATATTTT
V: TRBV14; D: NA; J: TRBJ1-3; size: once; CDR3: CASSHAPEAIYF; DNA: TGTGCCAGCAGCCATGCCCCGGAGGCCATATATTTT
V: TRBV28; D: NA; J: TRBJ1-1; size: NA; CDR3: CASSLVGGARTEAFF; DNA: TGTGCCAGCAGTTTAGTAGGGGGGGCGCGAACTGAAGCTTTCTTT
V: TRBV9; D: NA; J: TRBJ1-6; size: NA; CDR3: CASSVMGADSPLHF; DNA: TGTGCCAGCAGCGTGATGGGGGCAGATTCACCCCTCCACTTT
V: TRBV15; D: NA; J: TRBJ1-1; size: NA; CDR3: CATSRGFSTEAFF; DNA: TGTGCCACCAGCAGAGGTTTTTCCACTGAAGCTTTCTTT
V: TRBV6-4; D: NA; J: TRBJ1-6; size: NA; CDR3: CASSEEGIGNSPLHF; DNA: TGTGCCAGCAGTGAGGAGGGTATCGGTAATTCACCCCTCCACTTT
V: TRBV6-6; D: NA; J: TRBJ1-4; size: NA; CDR3: CASRPSGATNEKLFF; DNA: TGTGCCAGCAGACCCTCAGGGGCAACTAATGAAAAACTGTTTTTT